This T cell receptor beta chain was sequenced for a study of post-analysis software for immune sequencing data. Study in general: As for disease course, relapsing-remitting, secondary progressive and progressive-relapsing multiple sclerosis were all included. Findings of the study overall: Comparison with controls showed significantly lower normalized Chao1 diversity in multiple sclerosis patients. Controls showed lower frequencies than patients for roughly five TRBV segments, and TRBV5-6, TRBV5-1 and TRBV20-1 were among these. Same-batch preparations were strongly co-clustered by F measure.

Comment on this clonotype: The antigen is unknown.

TCR beta cDNA libraries had unique molecular identifiers. Approximately 550,000 cDNA molecules came from about 1 to 10 million T cells. TCRdb reprocessed the PCR reads via MiXCR and lists one record per CDR3 protein. The table records approximately 630,000 distinct CDR3 sequences, 59% of them present only once. The CDR3 extends over 19 amino acids. Germline CDR1 and CDR2: SGHDN and FVKESK. With 3 bases clipped from V and 4 bases from J, the junction kept 16 bases outside the gene matches. The sample taken for sequencing was blood. The sequence was collected from a girl aged 2 to 10 with multiple sclerosis. J is TRBJ1-2 and V is TRBV14; 11 nucleotides align to TRBD1. This CDR3 reads CASSQHGGTGGRWAYGYTF. Written as DNA, the CDR3 is TGTGCCAGCAGCCAGCACGGCGGGACAGGGGGTCGCTGGGCCTATGGCTACACCTTC.